At least ten counts were recorded for the clone carrying this TCR beta chain. Its antigen is unidentified. These data belong to a study of T-cell reconstitution after alpha-beta-depleted transplantation in children. Notes on the study in general: Some patients' high day-60 TCRbeta diversity was attributed to recipient cells surviving conditioning. T-cell numbers and diversity, one year after transplant, stemmed largely from T cells that were newly produced.

For TCRbeta, the library was prepared with unique molecular identifiers. MiXCR was run by TCRdb on the PCR reads, yielding one entry per CDR3 protein. This table holds roughly 670,000 distinct CDR3 sequences, less than 15% found once. This CDR3 is 18 amino acids long. The V and J ends lost 2 bases and 3 bases, in that order; junction bases with no gene match: 11. This TCR was sampled from a girl aged 2 to 9 with congenital amegakaryocytic thrombocytopenia, due to receive a stem cell transplant. The material sequenced was PBMCs, taken before TCRalphabeta/CD19-depleted stem cell transplant. This chain joins TRBV12-3 or TRBV12-4 and TRBJ2-1, with 9 bases matching TRBD2. CDR3 protein: CASSLSKSETSGYNEQFF. The CDR3, as DNA: TGTGCCAGCAGTTTAAGTAAGTCGGAGACTAGCGGCTACAATGAGCAGTTCTTC.